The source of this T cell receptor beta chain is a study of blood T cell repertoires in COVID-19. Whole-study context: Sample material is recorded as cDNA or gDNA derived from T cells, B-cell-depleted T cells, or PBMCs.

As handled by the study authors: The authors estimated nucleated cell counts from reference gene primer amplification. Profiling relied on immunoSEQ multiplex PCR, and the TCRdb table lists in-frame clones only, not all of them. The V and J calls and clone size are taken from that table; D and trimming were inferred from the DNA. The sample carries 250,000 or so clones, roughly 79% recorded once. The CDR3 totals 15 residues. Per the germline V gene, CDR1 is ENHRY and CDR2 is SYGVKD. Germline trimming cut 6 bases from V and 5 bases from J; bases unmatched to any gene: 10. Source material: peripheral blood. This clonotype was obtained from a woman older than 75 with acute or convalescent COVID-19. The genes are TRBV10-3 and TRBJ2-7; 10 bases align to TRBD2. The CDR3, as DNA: TGTGCCATCAGGGCGGCTAGCGGGAGTGTAAACGAGCAGTACTTC. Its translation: CAIRAASGSVNEQYF.